This TCR beta chain appears in the sequencing data of a study of CD8 T cells in ankylosing spondylitis. Quantitative 5'-RACE with molecular barcodes generated TCR beta libraries. One entry per CDR3 protein, called by TCRdb with MiXCR from the 5' RACE reads. The sample has 100,000 to 150,000 distinct CDR3 sequences, approximately 6.8% seen once. This clonotype was counted many times. Its specificity is not known. Study outcomes and limitations: Made up of under 10 highly homologous variants, a TCR beta motif appeared characteristic of ankylosing spondylitis blood.

Per the germline V gene, CDR1 is LGHNA and CDR2 is YSLEER. The V end was cut by 0 bases, the J end by 4 bases, with 16 bases between. The CDR3 has 17 amino acids. The V call is TRBV4-3, the J call TRBJ1-5; unclear D gene. The receptor comes from a male donor with ankylosing spondylitis or in good health (not recorded which). The sequenced sample was blood, either unsorted or a sorted T cell fraction (not recorded which). The DNA of the CDR3 is TGCGCCAGCAGCCAAGATCTCCCGCTTGGGAATAATCAGCCCCAGCATTTT. This encodes CASSQDLPLGNNQPQHF.